A single sample is the source of the 3 T cell receptor beta chains below, sequenced in a study of beta chain features in type 1 diabetes (dated by TCRdb to the late 2010s). Libraries were built with the immunoSEQ multiplex PCR assay. The entire amount of isolated RNA was reverse transcribed using the High Capacity cDNA Reverse Transcription Kit, so the sequenced TCRB transcripts were expressed ones. Entries here come from immuneACCESS through TCRdb and include only in-frame sequences with V and J called. Some clones fail to appear in such tables; in the studies checked, an unresolved V gene covers under half of the shortfall, and the cause of the remainder is unknown. This sample has over 700,000 clones in its table, and about 17% of those were observed once. 0.02% to 0.025% of the sample lies in the top ten. Sample: naive CD4+ T cells from blood. The meaning of the sample's cell subset or site label: true naive CD4+ T cells. Receptor source: a woman aged 18-29 years in good health.

On this clone: Other DNA sequences of this sample code for an identical CDR3. The rearrangement uses TRBV28 and TRBJ2-6, with 8 bases aligning to TRBD2. The CDR3 covers 15 residues. Germline assignment: CDR1 MDHEN and CDR2 SYDVKM. The V and J ends lost 6 bases and 2 bases, in that order; junction bases with no gene match: 3. This CDR3 is CASSLRGAGANVLTF. DNA for the CDR3: TGTGCCAGCAGCCTGCGGGGGGCTGGGGCCAACGTCCTGACTTTC.

This clone was found a few times. This chain joins TRBV6-5 and TRBJ2-1; 9 bases are a match to TRBD2. Germline V lookup: CDR1 MNHEY, CDR2 SVGAGI. The J segment lost 4 bases and the V segment lost 5 bases, leaving 3 bases of the junction unmatched. The CDR3 contains 14 residues. The CDR3 region is CASSGTSLYNEQFF. The CDR3 DNA follows: TGTGCCAGCAGTGGGACTAGCCTTTACAATGAGCAGTTCTTC.

This chain links TRBV18 with TRBJ2-7; D is undetermined. V lost 3 bases, J lost 3 bases, and 12 bases lay in between. The CDR3 spans 14 residues. The V gene's germline CDR1 is KGHSH and CDR2 LQKENI. The CDR3 sequence: CASSPNRANYEQYF. In DNA form, the CDR3 reads TGTGCCAGCTCACCGAACCGGGCCAACTACGAGCAGTACTTC. The full variable domain, rest sourced from reference TRBV18 and TRBJ2-7, is NAGVMQNPRHLVRRRGQEARLRCSPMKGHSHVYWYRQLPEEGLKFMVYLQKENIIDESGMPKERFSAEFPKEGPSILRIQQVVRGDSAAYFCASSPNRANYEQYFGPGTRLTVT.